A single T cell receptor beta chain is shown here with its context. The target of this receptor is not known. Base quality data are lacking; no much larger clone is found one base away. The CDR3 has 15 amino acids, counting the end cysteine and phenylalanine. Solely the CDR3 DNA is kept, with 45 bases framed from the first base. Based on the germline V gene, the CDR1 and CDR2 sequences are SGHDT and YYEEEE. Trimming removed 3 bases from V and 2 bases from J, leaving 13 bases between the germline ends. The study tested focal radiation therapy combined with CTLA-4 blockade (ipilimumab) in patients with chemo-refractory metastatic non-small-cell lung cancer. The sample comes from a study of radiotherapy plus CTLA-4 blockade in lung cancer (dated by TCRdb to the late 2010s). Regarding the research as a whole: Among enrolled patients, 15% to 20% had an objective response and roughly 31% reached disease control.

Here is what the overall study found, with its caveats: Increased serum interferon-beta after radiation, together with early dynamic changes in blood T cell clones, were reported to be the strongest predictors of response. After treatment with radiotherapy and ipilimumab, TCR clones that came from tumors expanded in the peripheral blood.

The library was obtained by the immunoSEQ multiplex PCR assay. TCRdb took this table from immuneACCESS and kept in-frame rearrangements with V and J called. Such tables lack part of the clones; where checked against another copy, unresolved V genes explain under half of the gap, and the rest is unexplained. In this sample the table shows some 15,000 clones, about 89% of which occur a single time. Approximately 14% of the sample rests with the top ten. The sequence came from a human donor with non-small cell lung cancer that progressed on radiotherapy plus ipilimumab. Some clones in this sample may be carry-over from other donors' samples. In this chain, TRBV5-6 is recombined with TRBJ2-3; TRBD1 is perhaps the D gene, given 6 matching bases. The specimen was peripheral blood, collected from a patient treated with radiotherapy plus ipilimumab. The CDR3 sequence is CASSSTKGVTDTQYF. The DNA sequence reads TGTGCCAGCAGCTCGACTAAGGGGGTCACAGATACGCAGTATTTT.